The 18 T cell receptor beta chains in this list originate from one sample, sequenced in a study of cytomegalovirus exposure and HLA in healthy donors. Method: immunoSEQ multiplex PCR; TCRdb's copy keeps in-frame clones and lacks some. Altogether 55,000 to 85,000 clones are present, about 95% being singletons, with the ten largest covering roughly 1%. Sequencing input: PBMCs. These receptors originate from a woman aged 18 to 35 in good health and CMV-seronegative.

The V and J genes are TRBV14 and TRBJ1-1; D unresolved. V dropped 2 bases and J dropped 4 bases, with 11 bases sitting between them. The CDR3 length is 14 residues. The V gene's germline CDR1 is SGHDN and CDR2 FVKESK. CDR3 amino acids: CASSQFDLLTEAFF. The CDR3, as DNA: TGTGCCAGCAGCCAATTCGATCTACTCACTGAAGCTTTCTTT.

The chain combines TRBV12-5 with TRBJ2-3, with D possibly matching TRBD1 (5 bases). Trimming left V 6 bases short and J 6 bases short, with 7 bases between. The CDR3 sequence is 11 residues long. Germline-derived CDR1 and CDR2 are LGHNT and FRNRAP. CDR3 sequence reads: CASGGLDTQYF. CDR3 nucleotide sequence: TGTGCTAGTGGGGGGCTGGATACGCAGTATTTT. Complete variable domain (other parts from reference TRBV12-5 and TRBJ2-3): DARVTQTPRHKVTEMGQEVTMRCQPILGHNTVFWYRQTMMQGLELLAYFRNRAPLDDSGMPKDRFSAEMPDATLATLKIQPSEPRDSAVYFCASGGLDTQYFGPGTRLTVL.

The chain joins TRBV6-5 to TRBJ2-3; 7 nucleotides match TRBD2. This CDR3 has 15 residues. With 7 bases clipped from V and 0 bases from J, the junction kept 7 bases outside the gene matches. Germline CDR1 MNHEY, CDR2 SVGAGI. CDR3 residues: CASKIGGGSTDTQYF. DNA of the CDR3: TGTGCCAGCAAGATCGGCGGGGGTAGCACAGATACGCAGTATTTT.

The V gene is TRBV6-5, the J gene TRBJ2-5, with TRBD2 matching 9 bases. This CDR3 has 14 amino acids. Trimming removed 7 bases from V and 7 bases from J; junction bases left unmatched: 10. Per germline, CDR1 MNHEY and CDR2 SVGAGI. CDR3 nucleotides: TGTGCCAGCACCGGCGGGGGGGCGGAGGGGACCCAGTACTTC. It translates to CASTGGGAEGTQYF.

The V call is TRBV29-1, the J call TRBJ2-5, with 11 bases that match TRBD2. Germline CDR1 SQVTM, CDR2 ANQGSEA. Germline trimming cut 6 bases from V and 5 bases from J; bases unmatched to any gene: 11. The CDR3 is 15 amino acids. Here the CDR3 reads CSVVTSGAVRETQYF. In DNA, the CDR3 is TGCAGCGTGGTGACTAGCGGGGCGGTGCGGGAGACCCAGTACTTC. Using reference TRBV29-1 and TRBJ2-5 for the parts outside the CDR3, the full variable domain is SAVISQKPSRDICQRGTSLTIQCQVDSQVTMMFWYRQQPGQSLTLIATANQGSEATYESGFVIDKFPISRPNLTFSTLTVSNMSPEDSSIYLCSVVTSGAVRETQYFGPGTRLLVL.

The chain uses TRBV6-6 and TRBJ2-7; 7 bases agree with TRBD2. V lost 1 base and J lost 0; bases outside the gene matches: 3. CDR3 size: 15 residues. Germline V gene sequence: CDR1 MNHNY, CDR2 SVGAGI (reference sequence). CDR3 bases: TGTGCCAGCAGTTACTTGGGGGGGGACTCCTACGAGCAGTACTTC. This gives the protein CASSYLGGDSYEQYF.

V and J are TRBV2 and TRBJ1-1; D may be TRBD1 (6 bases). The germline CDR1 and CDR2 sequences are SNHLY and FYNNEI. V was trimmed by 2 bases and J by 0 bases, leaving 10 bases between them. CDR3 size: 15 residues. The chain's CDR3 is CASSEQGLMNTEAFF. The CDR3 DNA is TGTGCCAGCAGTGAACAGGGGCTGATGAACACTGAAGCTTTCTTT.

The chain couples TRBV5-8 to TRBJ2-3; TRBD2 aligns across 9 bases. The ends lost 2 bases at V and 1 base at J; junction bases unmatched: 8. The CDR3 totals 17 residues. The V gene's germline CDR1 is SGHTS and CDR2 YDEGEE. The CDR3 here is CASSLRTSVRGTDTQYF. The CDR3 DNA is TGTGCCAGCAGCTTAAGGACTAGCGTACGGGGCACAGATACGCAGTATTTT.

This chain's CDR3 is CASPWGVLSLSETNEKLFF. CDR3 nucleotide sequence: TGTGCCAGCCCCTGGGGGGTTCTGAGCCTGTCAGAGACTAATGAAAAACTGTTTTTT. The chain combines TRBV7-3 with TRBJ1-4, with a possible D match to TRBD1 (5 bases). V was clipped by 8 bases and J by 2 bases, with 27 bases between them. Germline-derived CDR1 and CDR2 are SGHTA and FQGTGA. CDR3 length: 19 amino acids.

The chain combines TRBV6-1 with TRBJ1-5; possibly TRBD1 for D (6 bases). V lost 2 bases, J lost 1 base, and 9 bases lay in between. The CDR3 has 15 residues. Germline CDR1 MNHNS, CDR2 SASEGT. The CDR3 DNA reads TGTGCCAGCAGTGAACAGGGGACGAGCAATCAGCCCCAGCATTTT. This codes for CASSEQGTSNQPQHF.

This clone was seen only once. The genes are TRBV6-1 and TRBJ2-1; 8 bases agree with TRBD1. CDR3 size: 12 residues. Germline lookup yields CDR1 MNHNS and CDR2 SASEGT. With V trimmed by 6 bases and J by 8 bases, 3 bases remained unmatched. This CDR3 is CASRGQGYEQFF. For the CDR3, the DNA is TGTGCCAGCAGAGGACAGGGTTATGAGCAGTTCTTC.

CDR3 protein: CASSLADSHRNEQFF. The CDR3 DNA sequence: TGCGCCAGCAGCCTAGCAGACAGTCATCGCAATGAGCAGTTCTTC. The chain combines TRBV4-1 with TRBJ2-1, with TRBD1 as a possible D gene (5 bases). In germline, CDR1 is MGHRA, CDR2 YSYEKL. The CDR3 totals 15 residues. V was clipped by 4 bases and J by 6 bases, with 16 bases between them.

J is TRBJ1-2 and V is TRBV11-2, with a tentative D call TRBD1 (6 bases). V was clipped by 4 bases and J by 7 bases, with 13 bases between them. CDR3 length: 13 residues. CDR1 is SGHAT and CDR2 is FQNNGV in the germline V gene. The CDR3 protein is CASSSAGARGYTF. The CDR3 bases are TGTGCCAGCAGCTCCGCGGGGGCCCGTGGCTACACCTTC.

This chain connects TRBV28 to TRBJ2-3; 8 nucleotides match TRBD2. The ends lost 9 bases at V and 2 bases at J; junction bases unmatched: 13. CDR1 MDHEN and CDR2 SYDVKM come from the germline V gene. This CDR3 contains 16 residues. CDR3 in amino acids: CASTVSGTRITDTQYF. The CDR3 bases are TGTGCCAGTACAGTTTCCGGGACTAGAATCACAGATACGCAGTATTTT.

CDR3 region: CASSFLAGGPPHEQYF. CDR3 coding DNA: TGTGCCAGCAGCTTCCTAGCGGGGGGGCCGCCCCACGAGCAGTACTTC. This chain links TRBV5-6 with TRBJ2-7, with 12 positions matching TRBD2. The junction had 8 bases not matched to a gene; V was cut back by 2 bases and J by 5 bases. CDR1 is SGHDT, CDR2 YYEEEE, per germline. The CDR3 is 16 residues long. The full variable domain, in which reference TRBV5-6 and TRBJ2-7 provide the parts outside the CDR3, is DAGVTQSPTHLIKTRGQQVTLRCSPKSGHDTVSWYQQALGQGPQFIFQYYEEEERQRGNFPDRFSGHQFPNYSSELNVNALLLGDSALYLCASSFLAGGPPHEQYFGPGTRLTVT.

The chain employs TRBV5-5 and TRBJ1-3; D is uncertain. The CDR3 loop spans 14 amino acids. Germline V gene sequence: CDR1 SGHKS, CDR2 YYEKEE (reference sequence). Deletions cut 1 base from V and 0 bases from J, with 5 bases between. CDR3 protein: CASSLILSGNTIYF. The CDR3 region has the DNA TGTGCCAGCAGCTTGATTCTCTCTGGAAACACCATATATTTT.

The chain is built from TRBV6-5 and TRBJ2-2; TRBD1 matches 7 bases. The CDR3 spans 14 residues. V lost 5 bases to trimming and J lost 5 bases; unmatched junction nucleotides: 5. Germline CDR1 MNHEY, CDR2 SVGAGI. CDR3 sequence reads: CASSEGARTGELFF. The DNA for the CDR3 is TGTGCCAGCAGTGAGGGGGCGAGGACCGGGGAGCTGTTTTTT.

The V call is TRBV7-8, the J call TRBJ2-1; 7 nucleotides line up with TRBD1. The V and J ends lost 5 bases and 2 bases, in that order; junction bases with no gene match: 9. The CDR3 consists of 16 residues. The germline gives CDR1 SGHVS, CDR2 FQNEAQ. The CDR3: CASSPLGQAAYNEQFF. The DNA for the CDR3 is TGTGCCAGCAGCCCCCTAGGACAGGCAGCCTACAATGAGCAGTTCTTC. Based on the CDR3 plus reference TRBV7-8 and TRBJ2-1, the full variable domain is GAGVSQSPRYKVAKRGQDVALRCDPISGHVSLFWYQQALGQGPEFLTYFQNEAQLDKSGLPSDRFFAERPEGSVSTLKIQRTQQEDSAVYLCASSPLGQAAYNEQFFGPGTRLTVL.